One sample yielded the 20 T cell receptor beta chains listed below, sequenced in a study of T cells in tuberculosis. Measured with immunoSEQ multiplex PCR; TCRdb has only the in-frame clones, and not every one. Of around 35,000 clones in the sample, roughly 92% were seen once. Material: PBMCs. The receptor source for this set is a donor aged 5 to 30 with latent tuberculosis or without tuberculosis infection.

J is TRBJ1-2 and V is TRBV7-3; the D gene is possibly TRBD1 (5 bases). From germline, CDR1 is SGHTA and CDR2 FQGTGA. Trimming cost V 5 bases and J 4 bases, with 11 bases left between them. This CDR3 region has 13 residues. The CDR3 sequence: CASSEQATYGYTF. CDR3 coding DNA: TGTGCCAGCAGCGAACAGGCGACCTATGGCTACACCTTC.

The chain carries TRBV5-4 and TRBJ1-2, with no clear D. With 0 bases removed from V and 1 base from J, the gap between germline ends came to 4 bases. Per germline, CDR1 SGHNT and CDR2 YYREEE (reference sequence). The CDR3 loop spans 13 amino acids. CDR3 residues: CASSLASNYGYTF. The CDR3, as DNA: TGTGCCAGCAGCTTGGCGAGTAACTATGGCTACACCTTC.

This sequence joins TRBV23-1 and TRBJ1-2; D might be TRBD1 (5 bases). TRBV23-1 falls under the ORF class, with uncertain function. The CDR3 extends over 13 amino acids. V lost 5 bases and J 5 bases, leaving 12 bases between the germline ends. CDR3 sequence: CASSTATAYGYTF. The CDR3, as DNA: TGCGCCAGCAGTACGGCGACAGCTTATGGCTACACCTTC.

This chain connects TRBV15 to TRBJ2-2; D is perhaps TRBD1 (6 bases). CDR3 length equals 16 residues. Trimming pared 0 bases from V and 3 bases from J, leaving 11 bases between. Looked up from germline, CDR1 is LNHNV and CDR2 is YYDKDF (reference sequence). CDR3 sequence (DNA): TGTGCCACCAGCAGAGAAGGGCAGGGGTACACCGGGGAGCTGTTTTTT. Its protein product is CATSREGQGYTGELFF. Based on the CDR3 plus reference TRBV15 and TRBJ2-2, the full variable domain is DAMVIQNPRYQVTQFGKPVTLSCSQTLNHNVMYWYQQKSSQAPKLLFHYYDKDFNNEADTPDNFQSRRPNTSFCFLDIRSPGLGDTAMYLCATSREGQGYTGELFFGEGSRLTVL.

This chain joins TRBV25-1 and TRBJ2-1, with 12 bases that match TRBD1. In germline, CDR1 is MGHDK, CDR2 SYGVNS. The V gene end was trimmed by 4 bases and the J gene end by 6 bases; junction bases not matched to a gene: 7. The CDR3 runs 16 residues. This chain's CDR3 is CASSATGTGGGNEQFF. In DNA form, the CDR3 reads TGTGCCAGCAGTGCAACCGGGACAGGGGGCGGCAATGAGCAGTTCTTC.

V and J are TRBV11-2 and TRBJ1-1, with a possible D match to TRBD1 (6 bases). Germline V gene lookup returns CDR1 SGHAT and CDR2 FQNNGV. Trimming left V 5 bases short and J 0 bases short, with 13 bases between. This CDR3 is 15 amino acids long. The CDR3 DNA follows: TGTGCCAGCAGCCCGAGAACAGGGCTGAACACTGAAGCTTTCTTT. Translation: CASSPRTGLNTEAFF.

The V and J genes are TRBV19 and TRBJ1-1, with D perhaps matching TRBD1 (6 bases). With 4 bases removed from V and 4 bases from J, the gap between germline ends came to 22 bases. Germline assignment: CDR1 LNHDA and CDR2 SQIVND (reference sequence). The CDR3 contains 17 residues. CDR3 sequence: CASSRPRIQGSVTEAFF. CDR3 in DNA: TGTGCCAGTAGTAGGCCCCGTATCCAGGGGTCCGTCACTGAAGCTTTCTTT.

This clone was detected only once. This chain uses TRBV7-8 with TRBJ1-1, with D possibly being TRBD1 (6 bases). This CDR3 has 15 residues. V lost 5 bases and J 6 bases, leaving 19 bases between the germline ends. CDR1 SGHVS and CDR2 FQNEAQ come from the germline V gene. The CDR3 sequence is CASSDLGGVGPEAFF. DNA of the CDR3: TGTGCCAGCAGCGACCTAGGGGGGGTCGGTCCTGAAGCTTTCTTT.

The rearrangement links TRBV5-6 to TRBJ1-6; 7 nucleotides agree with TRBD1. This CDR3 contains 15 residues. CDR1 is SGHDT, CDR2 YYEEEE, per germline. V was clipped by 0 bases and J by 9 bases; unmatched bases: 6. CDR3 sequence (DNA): TGTGCCAGCAGCTTGGTCAACAGGGGCGGTTCACCCCTCCACTTT. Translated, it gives CASSLVNRGGSPLHF.

The CDR3 reads CASGVTGENYGYTF. CDR3 coding DNA: TGTGCCAGCGGGGTGACAGGGGAGAACTATGGCTACACCTTC. The chain joins TRBV2 to TRBJ1-2, with 8 positions matching TRBD1. The CDR3 is 14 amino acids. The V and J ends lost 8 bases and 2 bases, in that order; junction bases with no gene match: 7. Looked up from germline, CDR1 is SNHLY and CDR2 is FYNNEI.

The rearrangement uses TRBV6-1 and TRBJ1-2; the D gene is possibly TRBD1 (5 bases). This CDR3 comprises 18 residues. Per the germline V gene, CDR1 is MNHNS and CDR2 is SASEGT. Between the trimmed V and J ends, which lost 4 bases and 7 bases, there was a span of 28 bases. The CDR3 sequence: CASSAWEGIPQSLSGYTF. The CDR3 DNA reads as TGTGCCAGCAGTGCCTGGGAGGGGATCCCGCAGTCCCTTTCTGGCTACACCTTC.

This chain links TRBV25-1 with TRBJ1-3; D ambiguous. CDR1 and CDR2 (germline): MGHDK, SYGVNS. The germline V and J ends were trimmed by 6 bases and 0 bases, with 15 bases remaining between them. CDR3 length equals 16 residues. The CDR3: CASSPPIRGSGNTIYF. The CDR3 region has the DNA TGTGCCAGCAGCCCACCGATCCGGGGCTCTGGAAACACCATATATTTT.

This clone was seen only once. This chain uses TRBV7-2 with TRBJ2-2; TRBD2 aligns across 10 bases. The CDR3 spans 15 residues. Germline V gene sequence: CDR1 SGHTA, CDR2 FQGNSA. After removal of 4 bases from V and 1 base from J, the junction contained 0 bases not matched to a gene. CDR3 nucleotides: TGTGCCAGCAGCTCTAGCGGGGGGAACACCGGGGAGCTGTTTTTT. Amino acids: CASSSSGGNTGELFF.

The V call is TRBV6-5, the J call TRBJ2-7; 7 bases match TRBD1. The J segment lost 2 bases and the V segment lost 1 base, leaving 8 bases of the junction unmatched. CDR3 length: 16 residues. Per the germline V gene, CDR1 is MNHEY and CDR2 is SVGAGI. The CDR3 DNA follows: TGTGCCAGCAGTTACTACCATGTGACAGGGACCTACGAGCAGTACTTC. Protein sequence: CASSYYHVTGTYEQYF.

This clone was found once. DNA of the CDR3: TGTGCCAGCAGTTACTTAACCGGGGAGCTGTTTTTT. Protein sequence: CASSYLTGELFF. The chain is built from TRBV6-5 and TRBJ2-2; D remains ambiguous. The V end was cut by 1 base, the J end by 5 bases, with 2 bases between. CDR1 and CDR2 (germline): MNHEY, SVGAGI. CDR3 size: 12 residues.

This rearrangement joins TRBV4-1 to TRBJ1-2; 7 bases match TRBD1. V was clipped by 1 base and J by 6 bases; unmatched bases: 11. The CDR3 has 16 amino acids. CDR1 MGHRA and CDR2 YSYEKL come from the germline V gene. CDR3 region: CASSQAGDRVINGYTF. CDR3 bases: TGCGCCAGCAGCCAAGCCGGAGACAGGGTGATCAATGGCTACACCTTC.

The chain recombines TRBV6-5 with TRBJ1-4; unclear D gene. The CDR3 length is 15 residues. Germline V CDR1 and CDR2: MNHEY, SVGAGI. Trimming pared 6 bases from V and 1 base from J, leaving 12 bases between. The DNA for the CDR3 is TGTGCCAGCAGCCTATACCTCAAAACTAATGAAAAACTGTTTTTT. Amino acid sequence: CASSLYLKTNEKLFF.

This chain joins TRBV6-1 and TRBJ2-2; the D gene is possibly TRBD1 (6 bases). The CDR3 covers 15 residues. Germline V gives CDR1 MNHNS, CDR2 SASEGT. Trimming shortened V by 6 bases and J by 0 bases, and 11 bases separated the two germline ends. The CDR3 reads CASSGDIANTGELFF. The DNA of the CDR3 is TGTGCCAGCAGCGGGGACATCGCGAACACCGGGGAGCTGTTTTTT.

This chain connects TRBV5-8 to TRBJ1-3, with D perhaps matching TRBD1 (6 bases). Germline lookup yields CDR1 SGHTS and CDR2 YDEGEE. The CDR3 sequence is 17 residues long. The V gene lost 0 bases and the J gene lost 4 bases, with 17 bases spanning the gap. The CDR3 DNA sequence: TGTGCCAGCAGCTTGGATGATTTCGGGGGGCAAGGAAACACCATATATTTT. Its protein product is CASSLDDFGGQGNTIYF.

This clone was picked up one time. The CDR3 protein is CASSQGAAGGNEQFF. The CDR3 nucleotides are TGTGCCAGCAGCCAAGGGGCGGCAGGGGGGAATGAGCAGTTCTTC. The rearrangement uses TRBV4-2 and TRBJ2-1, with D possibly TRBD1 on 7 matching bases. This CDR3 is built from 15 residues. Germline V gene sequence: CDR1 LGHNA, CDR2 YNFKEQ. The V end was cut by 1 base, the J end by 7 bases, with 14 bases between.